The 27 T cell receptor beta chains given below trace back to one sample, sequenced in a study of T-cell memory formation after mild COVID-19. In TCRdb, the 5' RACE reads were re-called with MiXCR into one record per CDR3 protein. The table has 350,000 to 450,000 distinct CDR3 sequences, 24% seen once; the top ten hold 8.5% to 9%. Source material: PBMCs or a T cell subset sorted from them (not recorded which). These receptor sequences come from an adult woman who had mild COVID-19 (a few samples of this study predate the infection). Cell type and time point are not known.

The chain recombines TRBV20-1 with TRBJ2-5, with 16 bases lining up with TRBD2. The V and J ends lost 0 bases and 5 bases, in that order; junction bases with no gene match: 9. This CDR3 contains 18 residues. The germline gives CDR1 DFQATT, CDR2 SNEGSKA (reference sequence). The CDR3 sequence is CSARDPWGLAGGLETQYF. As DNA, the CDR3 is TGCAGTGCTAGAGATCCGTGGGGACTAGCGGGGGGGCTCGAGACCCAGTACTTC.

This rearrangement joins TRBV5-5 to TRBJ2-7; possible D gene TRBD1, 6 bases. The V gene's germline CDR1 is SGHKS and CDR2 YYEKEE (reference sequence). V was trimmed by 1 base and J by 5 bases, leaving 10 bases between them. The CDR3 is 13 residues long. CDR3 in amino acids: CASSLWGPHEQYF. The CDR3, as DNA: TGTGCCAGCAGCTTGTGGGGGCCCCACGAGCAGTACTTC. The full variable domain, rest sourced from reference TRBV5-5 and TRBJ2-7, is DAGVTQSPTHLIKTRGQQVTLRCSPISGHKSVSWYQQVLGQGPQFIFQYYEKEERGRGNFPDRFSARQFPNYSSELNVNALLLGDSALYLCASSLWGPHEQYFGPGTRLTVT.

The J gene is TRBJ2-3, the V gene TRBV10-3; 10 bases align to TRBD2. With 6 bases clipped from V and 0 bases from J, the junction kept 9 bases outside the gene matches. This CDR3 has 17 residues. In germline, CDR1 is ENHRY, CDR2 SYGVKD. The CDR3 loop is CAIRNGLAEKSTDTQYF. CDR3 nucleotides: TGTGCCATCAGAAACGGACTAGCGGAAAAAAGCACAGATACGCAGTATTTT.

This clonotype was recorded a few times. This rearrangement joins TRBV27 to TRBJ1-1; D ambiguous. Germline V gives CDR1 MNHEY, CDR2 SMNVEV (reference sequence). This CDR3 has 14 residues. V lost 3 bases and J lost 1, with 9 bases in between. This CDR3 is CASSLREKNTEAFF. The CDR3 DNA reads TGTGCCAGCAGTTTGCGGGAAAAGAACACTGAAGCTTTCTTT.

This clonotype was detected a few times. CDR3 residues: CASSLKAQETQYF. DNA of the CDR3: TGTGCCAGCAGCTTGAAAGCACAAGAGACCCAGTACTTC. The chain is built from TRBV5-4 and TRBJ2-5, with D uncertain. Trimming left V 1 base short and J 2 bases short, with 6 bases between. The CDR3 runs 13 residues. The germline CDR1 and CDR2 sequences are SGHNT and YYREEE (reference sequence).

This clonotype was counted a few times. This chain's CDR3 is CASSDRERNTEAFF. The DNA of the CDR3 is TGTGCCAGCAGTGACAGGGAACGGAACACTGAAGCTTTCTTT. The J gene is TRBJ1-1, the V gene TRBV2; perhaps TRBD1 as D (5 bases). CDR3 length: 14 amino acids. Trimming shortened V by 3 bases and J by 1 base, and 9 bases separated the two germline ends. CDR1 SNHLY and CDR2 FYNNEI come from the germline V gene.

This clonotype was counted a few times. V gene TRBV6-2 or TRBV6-3 combines with J gene TRBJ1-2, with D possibly matching TRBD1 (5 bases). The CDR3 sequence is 16 residues long. The V gene's germline CDR1 is MNHEY and CDR2 SVGEGT. Trimming removed 0 bases at V and 4 bases at J, with 15 bases between. The CDR3 DNA reads as TGTGCCAGCAGTTACTCGTGGGGCCTACAACTCTATGGCTACACCTTC. It is translated as CASSYSWGLQLYGYTF.

This clonotype was counted only a few times. This chain's CDR3 is CASSFDRSPYEQYF. CDR3 coding DNA: TGTGCCAGCAGTTTCGACAGGTCCCCCTACGAGCAGTACTTC. The J gene is TRBJ2-7, the V gene TRBV27; a weak D match, TRBD1 (6 bases). The germline V gene has CDR1 MNHEY and CDR2 SMNVEV (reference sequence). The CDR3 consists of 14 residues. Trimming stripped 3 bases from V and 2 bases from J, with 11 bases between.

The rearrangement joins TRBV9 to TRBJ2-7; D is possibly TRBD1 (6 bases). This CDR3 region has 13 residues. V dropped 3 bases and J dropped 1 base, with 8 bases sitting between them. Germline loops: CDR1 SGDLS, CDR2 YYNGEE. The CDR3 DNA is TGTGCCAGCAGCGCAGGGGATTCCTACGAGCAGTACTTC. It specifies CASSAGDSYEQYF.

This clonotype has just a few counts. The V and J genes are TRBV4-1 and TRBJ2-7; D may be TRBD1 (5 bases). CDR1 is MGHRA and CDR2 is YSYEKL in the germline V gene. Trimming shortened V by 2 bases and J by 6 bases, and 11 bases separated the two germline ends. This CDR3 is 13 amino acids long. The DNA of the CDR3 is TGCGCCAGCAGCCAACAGGGAACTGTCGAGCAGTACTTC. This encodes CASSQQGTVEQYF.

The chain joins TRBV7-9 to TRBJ2-1, with D possibly being TRBD2 (7 bases). The CDR3 has 15 residues. Germline V CDR1 and CDR2: SEHNR, FQNEAQ (reference sequence). Trimming left V 5 bases short and J 6 bases short, with 17 bases between. The CDR3 nucleotides read TGTGCCAGCAGCCCCGGCGGGGGCCGGGTCAATGAGCAGTTCTTC. Translation: CASSPGGGRVNEQFF. The variable domain in full, completed from reference TRBV7-9 and TRBJ2-1, reads DTGVSQNPRHKITKRGQNVTFRCDPISEHNRLYWYRQTLGQGPEFLTYFQNEAQLEKSRLLSDRFSAERPKGSFSTLEIQRTEQGDSAMYLCASSPGGGRVNEQFFGPGTRLTVL.

J is TRBJ1-1 and V is TRBV27; no clear D gene. Trimming shortened V by 2 bases and J by 4 bases, and 8 bases separated the two germline ends. Germline V gives CDR1 MNHEY, CDR2 SMNVEV (reference sequence). The CDR3 is 13 residues long. The CDR3 reads CASSLAVTTEAFF. The CDR3 bases are TGTGCCAGCAGTTTAGCGGTTACCACTGAAGCTTTCTTT.

The CDR3 loop is CASSGQGELFF. CDR3 sequence (DNA): TGTGCCAGCAGTGGACAGGGGGAGCTGTTTTTT. V and J are TRBV2 and TRBJ2-2, with D possibly matching TRBD1 (5 bases). The CDR3 spans 11 residues. Germline loops: CDR1 SNHLY, CDR2 FYNNEI. The V and J ends lost 4 bases and 8 bases respectively, with 5 bases between them.

The V gene is TRBV19, the J gene TRBJ1-5; 9 nucleotides match TRBD1. The germline gives CDR1 LNHDA, CDR2 SQIVND (reference sequence). After removal of 2 bases from V and 7 bases from J, the junction contained 12 bases not matched to a gene. The CDR3 is 17 residues long. CDR3 bases: TGTGCCAGTAGTATAAGCACAGGGGGCGTTTTTGGGCAGCCCCAGCATTTT. Protein sequence: CASSISTGGVFGQPQHF. The complete variable domain, with remaining parts taken from reference TRBV19 and TRBJ1-5, reads DGGITQSPKYLFRKEGQNVTLSCEQNLNHDAMYWYRQDPGQGLRLIYYSQIVNDFQKGDIAEGYSVSREKKESFPLTVTSAQKNPTAFYLCASSISTGGVFGQPQHFGDGTRLSIL.

This sequence joins TRBV19 and TRBJ2-6; unclear D gene. Per the germline V gene, CDR1 is LNHDA and CDR2 is SQIVND (reference sequence). The CDR3 runs to 15 residues. V lost 3 bases, J lost 1 base, and 7 bases lay in between. The CDR3 bases are TGTGCCAGTAGTATCGGATTATCTGGGGCCAACGTCCTGACTTTC. Protein product: CASSIGLSGANVLTF.

The chain couples TRBV6-2 or TRBV6-3 to TRBJ2-3; 7 bases align to TRBD1. V was pared by 4 bases and J by 2 bases, with 3 bases of the junction left unmatched. CDR3 length equals 14 residues. CDR1 and CDR2 from the germline V gene are MNHEY and SVGEGT. The CDR3 here is CASSFGTVTDTQYF. The DNA for the CDR3 is TGTGCCAGCAGTTTTGGGACAGTCACAGATACGCAGTATTTT.

This clonotype turned up a few times. The gene calls are TRBV27 and TRBJ2-3, with a tentative D call TRBD2 (7 bases). Deletions cut 6 bases from V and 0 bases from J, with 16 bases between. In germline, CDR1 is MNHEY, CDR2 SMNVEV (reference sequence). The CDR3 spans 16 residues. The CDR3 region has the DNA TGTGCCAGCAGAGCAGGGGCGGGAGACAGCACAGATACGCAGTATTTT. The encoded protein is CASRAGAGDSTDTQYF.

This clonotype was observed at least ten times. The chain carries TRBV18 and TRBJ1-1, with a possible D match to TRBD1 (6 bases). Trimming took off 3 bases at V and 4 bases at J, with 12 bases between the two ends. CDR1 KGHSH and CDR2 LQKENI come from the germline V gene. The CDR3 consists of 14 residues. Here the CDR3 reads CASSPETRGTEAFF. In DNA form, the CDR3 reads TGTGCCAGCTCACCGGAAACCAGGGGCACTGAAGCTTTCTTT.

Here the CDR3 reads CASSSASVSSTQYF. The CDR3 DNA reads as TGTGCCAGCAGCTCGGCCTCCGTTTCGAGTACCCAGTACTTC. The chain is built from TRBV7-9 and TRBJ2-5; the D is unclear. Trimming stripped 4 bases from V and 8 bases from J, with 17 bases between. Germline V CDR1 and CDR2: SEHNR, FQNEAQ (reference sequence). The CDR3 has 14 residues.

This clonotype was recorded at least ten times. The genes are TRBV18 and TRBJ1-2; D ambiguous. V lost 5 bases, J lost 4 bases, and 14 bases lay in between. This CDR3 has 14 residues. Germline V gene data show CDR1 as KGHSH and CDR2 as LQKENI. Here the CDR3 reads CASSSIPNSYGYTF. The CDR3, as DNA: TGTGCCAGCTCATCTATCCCTAACAGCTATGGCTACACCTTC.

This clonotype was detected a few times. J is TRBJ2-1 and V is TRBV11-2; D not resolved. V lost 5 bases to trimming and J lost 9 bases, with 11 bases between them. CDR1 SGHAT and CDR2 FQNNGV come from the germline V gene. CDR3 length: 12 residues. The CDR3 protein is CASSHEVGEQFF. CDR3 nucleotides: TGTGCCAGCAGCCACGAGGTTGGTGAGCAGTTCTTC.

This clonotype has a handful of counts. The chain has TRBV3-1 and TRBJ1-2, with unresolved D. Trimming took 4 bases from V and 2 from J, leaving 14 bases between them. The germline CDR1 and CDR2 sequences are LGHDT and YNNKEL (reference sequence). CDR3 length equals 15 residues. In DNA form, the CDR3 reads TGTGCCAGCAGCCCAGGATCGGCATACAACTATGGCTACACCTTC. Its protein is CASSPGSAYNYGYTF.

The V gene is TRBV7-9, the J gene TRBJ2-7; no reliable D call. In germline, CDR1 is SEHNR, CDR2 FQNEAQ (reference sequence). The CDR3 extends over 15 amino acids. The germline V and J ends were trimmed by 3 bases and 0 bases, with 12 bases remaining between them. The chain's CDR3 is CASSFAGAVSYEQYF. CDR3 coding DNA: TGTGCCAGCAGCTTTGCAGGAGCCGTCTCCTACGAGCAGTACTTC.

The chain recombines TRBV20-1 with TRBJ1-1; no definite D call. Trimming cost V 8 bases and J 1 base, with 17 bases left between them. Germline values: CDR1 DFQATT, CDR2 SNEGSKA (reference sequence). The CDR3 sequence is 14 residues long. The CDR3, as DNA: TGCAGTTCTTTTTCTCTATTGACGAACACTGAAGCTTTCTTT. Encoded protein: CSSFSLLTNTEAFF.

V is TRBV7-9 and J is TRBJ2-3; D gene uncertain. The V end lost 5 bases, the J end lost 6 bases, and 21 bases lay between the germline ends. The V gene's germline CDR1 is SEHNR and CDR2 FQNEAQ (reference sequence). The CDR3 has 16 amino acids. The CDR3 here is CASSPSTLGGWDTQYF. For the CDR3, the DNA is TGTGCCAGCAGCCCCTCGACGCTAGGTGGGTGGGATACGCAGTATTTT.

This chain links TRBV29-1 with TRBJ2-1; a possible D gene is TRBD2 (5 bases). Trimming removed 7 bases from V and 5 bases from J, with 24 bases in between. The germline V gene has CDR1 SQVTM and CDR2 ANQGSEA. The CDR3 contains 16 residues. The CDR3 nucleotides read TGCAGCGATTACCAAACAGCGGCAAGTACCAACAATGAGCAGTTCTTC. The encoded protein is CSDYQTAASTNNEQFF.

This clonotype was observed a handful of times. The chain uses TRBV6-6 and TRBJ2-7, with 7 positions matching TRBD1. From germline, CDR1 is MNHNY and CDR2 SVGAGI (reference sequence). CDR3 length: 15 residues. The trim removed 2 bases at V and 0 bases at J, leaving 4 bases unmatched. CDR3 bases: TGTGCCAGCAGTTACACAGGGGCTACCTCCTACGAGCAGTACTTC. It yields the protein CASSYTGATSYEQYF.